This section outlines one T cell receptor beta chain sequence together with its context. Antigen specificity is unknown. This entry belongs to a study of long-term antiretroviral therapy in people with HIV. Looking at the study overall: First collections came about a decade before the 2015 immediate-ART recommendation. Study findings and constraints: After ART, diversity increased yet remained lower than transplant donor controls.

The CDR3 runs 14 residues. The germline CDR1 and CDR2 sequences are SGHVS and FNYEAQ. Trimming stripped 5 bases from V and 4 bases from J, with 15 bases between. Sequencing used immunoSEQ v3.0 at survey level. Assay used: immunoSEQ multiplex PCR; TCRdb lists only in-frame clones, some missing. The table has over 40,000 clones, 90% to 95% seen once. The rearrangement uses TRBV7-6 and TRBJ2-7; D could derive from TRBD1 or TRBD2 (5 bases each). The source material was unsorted PBMCs, sampled 3.7 years after starting antiretroviral therapy. The sequence came from a woman between 50 and 59 years old with HIV. CDR3 protein: CASSHQGVAYEQYF. As DNA, the CDR3 is TGTGCCAGCAGCCATCAGGGAGTGGCTTACGAGCAGTACTTC.